This is a list of T cell receptor beta chains from one sample in a study of radiotherapy plus CTLA-4 blockade in lung cancer. The repertoire was sequenced with immunoSEQ multiplex PCR; TCRdb's copy has only in-frame clones and lacks some. Here the sample spans about 45,000 clones, more than 60% being singletons. Specimen: peripheral blood, collected from a patient treated with radiotherapy plus ipilimumab. The receptors shown here come from a human donor with non-small cell lung cancer who had a partial response to radiotherapy plus ipilimumab. The conserved cysteine and the conserved F or W are not part of the CDR3 here. The D gene is left open where the match is weak.

-	TRBV4-1	TRBJ2-7	ASSQDSEHAYEQY
-	TRBV5-4	TRBJ1-4	ASSLGGGVGTNEKLF
-	TRBV5-4	TRBJ1-4	ASKKGRGEKLF
-	TRBV19	TRBJ1-2	ASSGGVNYGYT
TRBD1	TRBV7-8	TRBJ1-2	ASSQRDRGNYGYT
-	TRBV6-6	TRBJ2-1	ASSRPDNEQF
-	TRBV28	TRBJ2-7	ASSNPAEPQY
-	TRBV10-3	TRBJ1-2	AISESRGASYT
-	TRBV11-3	TRBJ2-1	ASSPGGRTAYNEQF
-	TRBV7-9	TRBJ1-3	ASRQASGNTIY
-	TRBV10-3	TRBJ2-5	AISEPRAAQETQY
TRBD1	TRBV5-1	TRBJ2-6	ASSPTGAGANVLT
-	TRBV5-1	TRBJ2-3	ASSSQKREDTQY
-	TRBV6-5	TRBJ2-7	ASSYGQGNYEQY
-	TRBV18	TRBJ2-2	ASSPRESMGIGELF
-	TRBV1	TRBJ2-1	TSNAGALAGGLVF
-	TRBV6-1	TRBJ2-7	ASHLGAYEQY
-	TRBV7-9	TRBJ1-1	ASSPSGGWAPGTEAF
TRBD2	TRBV27	TRBJ2-1	ASTPTGGGLAGLLEQF
-	TRBV18	TRBJ1-1	ASSRREGTEAF
TRBD2	TRBV5-1	TRBJ2-7	ASSGGVIAYEQY
TRBD2	TRBV11-2	TRBJ2-3	AGAGGSGTQY
-	TRBV5-6	TRBJ1-1	ASSLGGQVEAF
TRBD2	TRBV25-1	TRBJ2-7	ASSEFGTNDYEQY
TRBD2	TRBV9	TRBJ2-5	ASSEAGEETQY
-	TRBV18	TRBJ1-4	ASSPQTGSNEKLF
-	TRBV5-1	TRBJ2-1	ASSSLRAGGYNEQF
-	TRBV7-2	TRBJ2-7	ASSKQESSYEQY
TRBD1	TRBV27	TRBJ2-7	ASSFWDRGQGEQY
-	TRBV5-1	TRBJ1-1	ASSLAGTRILNTEAF
TRBD1	TRBV7-2	TRBJ1-5	ASSPLGGGIGNQPQH
-	TRBV18	-	ASSPSRELYEQY
-	TRBV9	TRBJ2-7	ASSVTGNSYEQY
-	TRBV5-1	TRBJ1-1	ASSKEGRLDTEAF
TRBD1	TRBV5-6	TRBJ2-3	ASSPGQGYDTQY
TRBD1	TRBV7-8	TRBJ1-2	ASSLTGGNYGYT
-	TRBV6-6	TRBJ2-7	ASSYPDGTYEQY
TRBD1	TRBV6-1	TRBJ1-2	ASTLSGGIDYGYT
-	TRBV6-5	TRBJ1-5	ASSPSGPGEPQH
TRBD1	TRBV2	TRBJ1-6	ASSYRGPNSPLH
TRBD2	TRBV29-1	TRBJ2-3	SLTGTLAGGSTDTQY
-	TRBV9	TRBJ1-1	ASSVTFTSEAF
TRBD2	TRBV6-1	TRBJ2-3	ASSGLSGSTQDTQY
-	TRBV30	TRBJ2-5	AWSPGRETQY
-	TRBV9	TRBJ1-1	ASSAPDGVGEGPAAEAF
TRBD2	TRBV7-9	TRBJ2-3	ASSFSGGTDTQY
TRBD1	TRBV7-2	TRBJ1-2	ASSSATGQGGYT
-	TRBV15	TRBJ1-6	ATSRDRGSNSPLH
TRBD1	TRBV27	TRBJ2-1	ASRPLGQGSEQF
-	TRBV6-6	TRBJ1-3	ASGGSRNTIY
-	TRBV19	TRBJ1-4	ASSTPAGEKLF
-	TRBV2	TRBJ1-1	ASSALRRLNTEAF
-	TRBV5-1	TRBJ2-2	ASSLGATGTGELF
-	TRBV6-1	TRBJ2-1	ASSFRGEYNEQF
TRBD1	TRBV9	TRBJ2-1	ASSVGQGSNEQF
TRBD2	TRBV4-3	TRBJ2-5	ASSQEPPSGGFQETQY
-	TRBV4-3	TRBJ1-6	ASSQDPTWGPGSPLH
-	TRBV9	TRBJ2-2	ASSVGTANTGELF
TRBD1	TRBV7-2	TRBJ2-7	ASSLGGTAYEQY
TRBD1	TRBV19	TRBJ1-1	ASRFQGGTEAF